The clone carrying this TCR beta chain appeared many times. Its target is not known. These data come from a study of T cells in Graves' hyperthyroidism and ophthalmopathy. Regarding the study as a whole: A median roughly 6.6 months before onset, the model predicted ophthalmopathy. Blood held most thyroid clonotypes expanded above 0.001 frequency.

From RNA transcripts, TCR beta CDR3 regions were amplified. During a first-round RT-PCR of the TCR CDR3, the HTBI primer set was used. Using its own MiXCR run on the multiplex PCR reads, TCRdb lists one record per CDR3 protein. Counted here are over 700,000 distinct CDR3 sequences, around 39% occurring once; the ten biggest clones make up 8.9%. Diagnosing involved the use of clinical symptoms, serum thyroxine and TRAb, thyroid ultrasound and orbital computed tomography. This clonotype was obtained from a man younger than 35 with Graves' hyperthyroidism. The sequenced material came from blood.

The CDR3 DNA is TGTGCCAGCAGCCACGGGACAGGTAGCTACGAGCAGTACTTC. This codes for CASSHGTGSYEQYF. The chain employs TRBV7-2 and TRBJ2-7; 8 bases are shared with TRBD1. With 5 bases clipped from V and 3 bases from J, the junction kept 6 bases outside the gene matches. There are 14 residues in the CDR3. Germline-derived CDR1 and CDR2 are SGHTA and FQGNSA.